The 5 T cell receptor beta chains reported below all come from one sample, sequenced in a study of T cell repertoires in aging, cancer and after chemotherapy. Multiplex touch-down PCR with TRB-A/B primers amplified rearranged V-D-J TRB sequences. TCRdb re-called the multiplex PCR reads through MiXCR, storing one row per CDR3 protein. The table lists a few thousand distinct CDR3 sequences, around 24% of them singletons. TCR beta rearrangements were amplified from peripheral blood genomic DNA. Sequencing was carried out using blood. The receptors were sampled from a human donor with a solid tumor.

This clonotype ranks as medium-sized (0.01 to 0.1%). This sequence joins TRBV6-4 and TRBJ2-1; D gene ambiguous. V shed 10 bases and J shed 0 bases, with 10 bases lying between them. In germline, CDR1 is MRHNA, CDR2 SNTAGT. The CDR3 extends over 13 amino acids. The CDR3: CATSQSSYNEQFF. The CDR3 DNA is TGTGCCACCTCCCAGAGCTCCTACAATGAGCAGTTCTTC.

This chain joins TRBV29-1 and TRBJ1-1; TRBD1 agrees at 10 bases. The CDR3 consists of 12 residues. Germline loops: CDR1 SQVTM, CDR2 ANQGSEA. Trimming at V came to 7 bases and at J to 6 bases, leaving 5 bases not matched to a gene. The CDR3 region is CSATTGGSEAFF. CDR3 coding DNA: TGCAGCGCAACGACAGGGGGCTCTGAAGCTTTCTTT. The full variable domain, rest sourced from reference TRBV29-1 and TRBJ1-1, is SAVISQKPSRDICQRGTSLTIQCQVDSQVTMMFWYRQQPGQSLTLIATANQGSEATYESGFVIDKFPISRPNLTFSTLTVSNMSPEDSSIYLCSATTGGSEAFFGQGTRLTVV.

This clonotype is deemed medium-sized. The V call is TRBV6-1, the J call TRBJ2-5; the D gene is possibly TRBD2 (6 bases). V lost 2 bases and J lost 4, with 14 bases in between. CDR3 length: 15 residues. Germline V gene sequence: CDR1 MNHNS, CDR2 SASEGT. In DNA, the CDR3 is TGTGCCAGCAGTGAACGACGGGACTCACGAGAGACCCAGTACTTC. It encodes CASSERRDSRETQYF.

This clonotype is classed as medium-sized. The CDR3 is CASSNRAGEDEKLFF. CDR3 coding DNA: TGTGCCAGCTCCAATAGGGCAGGGGAGGATGAAAAACTGTTTTTT. This chain links TRBV18 with TRBJ1-4; D possibly corresponds to TRBD1 (6 bases). The CDR3 totals 15 residues. The germline V gene has CDR1 KGHSH and CDR2 LQKENI. V lost 6 bases and J lost 6, with 17 bases in between.

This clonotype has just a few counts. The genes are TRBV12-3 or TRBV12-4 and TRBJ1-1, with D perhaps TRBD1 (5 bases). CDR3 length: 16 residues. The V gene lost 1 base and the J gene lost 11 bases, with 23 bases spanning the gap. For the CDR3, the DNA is TGTGCCAGCAGTTTAGGGTTGGGACGGAGCGAAGGCTTCGCTTTCTTT. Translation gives CASSLGLGRSEGFAFF.